A selection of T cell receptor beta chains follows, all from one sample in a study of CD8+ T cells in alopecia areata. The table came from immunoSEQ multiplex PCR; TCRdb's copy has only in-frame clones and leaves some out. The sample has about 210,000 clones; 64% are singletons. The sample consisted of CD4+ T cells sorted from blood, taken at week 4, from a patient treated with tofacitinib. Receptor source: a human donor with alopecia areata. Both conserved end residues are part of each CDR3. A D gene is named only where the DNA matches it firmly. The size field is filled for only some rows; it gives once, few, many or a size class.

few	-	TRBV11-2	TRBJ1-1	TGTGCCAGCAGCTTAAGTTCGTGGAACACTGAAGCTTTCTTT	CASSLSSWNTEAFF
-	-	TRBV15	TRBJ1-5	TGTGCCACCAGCAGAGTAAATCAGCCCCAGCATTTT	CATSRVNQPQHF
-	-	TRBV6-5	TRBJ2-7	TGTGCCAGCAGTTACTTCCCCAGCAGGGGAGACGAGCAGTACTTC	CASSYFPSRGDEQYF
-	-	TRBV19	TRBJ2-2	TGTGCCAGTAGTATGAGGGACGGCAACACCGGGGAGCTGTTTTTT	CASSMRDGNTGELFF
once	-	TRBV2	TRBJ2-5	TGTGCCAGCAGTGACGACGGTGGGTACCAAGAGACCCAGTACTTC	CASSDDGGYQETQYF
-	-	TRBV4-3	TRBJ1-3	TGCGCCAGCAGCCGGGACGGCCCCTCTGGAAACACCATATATTTT	CASSRDGPSGNTIYF
-	-	TRBV28	TRBJ1-2	TGTGCCAGCAGTTCCCTGAGCTATGGCTACACCTTC	CASSSLSYGYTF
-	-	TRBV11-1	TRBJ1-1	TGTGCCAGCAGCAAAGCCGGGACGGACGCCCAGCCTGAAGCTTTCTTT	CASSKAGTDAQPEAFF
-	TRBD2	TRBV15	TRBJ2-3	TGTGCCACCAGCAGGAGACTAGCGGGGGGGCCAGATACGCAGTATTTT	CATSRRLAGGPDTQYF
few	TRBD2	TRBV7-9	TRBJ2-1	TGTGCCAGCAGCTTACGGGGGGTAAATGAGCAGTTCTTC	CASSLRGVNEQFF
-	-	TRBV9	TRBJ1-1	TGTGCCAGCAGCGTAGTAGGGGGACCTGGCACTGAAGCTTTCTTT	CASSVVGGPGTEAFF
-	-	TRBV5-1	TRBJ2-5	TGCGCCAGCAGTCCGGGGGAAGAGACCCAGTACTTC	CASSPGEETQYF
few	TRBD1	TRBV5-1	TRBJ1-6	TGCGCCAGCAGCTTTGGACAGGGGAATTCACCCCTCCACTTT	CASSFGQGNSPLHF
-	-	TRBV19	TRBJ1-6	TGTGCCAGTAGTCCAGGGAGCTCCTATAATTCACCCCTCCACTTT	CASSPGSSYNSPLHF
-	TRBD2	TRBV19	TRBJ2-6	TGTGCCAGTAGTGCGGGACTAGCGGGTGGTTCTGGGGCCAACGTCCTGACTTTC	CASSAGLAGGSGANVLTF
-	-	TRBV11-2	TRBJ1-5	TGTGCCAGCAGCTTAGACAATAGCAATCAGCCCCAGCATTTT	CASSLDNSNQPQHF
-	-	TRBV7-9	TRBJ2-2	TGTGCCAGCAGCTTAGCCCGTCTCGGGGAGCTGTTTTTT	CASSLARLGELFF
-	-	TRBV6-5	TRBJ2-7	TGTGCCAGCAGGAATCTATATTCCTACGAGCAGTACTTC	CASRNLYSYEQYF
-	-	TRBV29-1	TRBJ2-7	TGCAGCGTTGCTGGGTCCTCCTCCTACGAGCAGTACTTC	CSVAGSSSYEQYF
-	TRBD1	TRBV6-5	TRBJ2-7	TGTGCCAGCAGTTACGGTGGCAGGACAGGGTCCTACGAGCAGTACTTC	CASSYGGRTGSYEQYF
once	TRBD2	TRBV4-3	TRBJ2-1	TGCGCCAGCAGCCAACCTAGCGGGGGTCGGAATGAGCAGTTCTTC	CASSQPSGGRNEQFF
-	-	TRBV7-9	TRBJ2-1	TGTGCCAGCAGCCTACTAGGGCAGCTCAATGAGCAGTTCTTC	CASSLLGQLNEQFF
-	TRBD1	TRBV30	TRBJ1-1	TGTGCCTGGAAGGGTCGGGACAGTTACATGAACACTGAAGCTTTCTTT	CAWKGRDSYMNTEAFF
many	TRBD1	TRBV29-1	TRBJ1-2	TGCAGCGTGGGGACAGGGAACGGGGGCTACACCTTC	CSVGTGNGGYTF
few	-	TRBV7-9	TRBJ1-2	TGTGCCAGCAGCTTATTGCAGGATGGCTACACCTTC	CASSLLQDGYTF
-	-	TRBV21-1	TRBJ1-2	TGTGCCAGGAGGGGGAGCGGCTACACCTTC	CARRGSGYTF
-	-	TRBV6-5	TRBJ2-2	TGTGCCAGCGCCAAGGGGGGCTTCACCGGGGAGCTGTTTTTT	CASAKGGFTGELFF